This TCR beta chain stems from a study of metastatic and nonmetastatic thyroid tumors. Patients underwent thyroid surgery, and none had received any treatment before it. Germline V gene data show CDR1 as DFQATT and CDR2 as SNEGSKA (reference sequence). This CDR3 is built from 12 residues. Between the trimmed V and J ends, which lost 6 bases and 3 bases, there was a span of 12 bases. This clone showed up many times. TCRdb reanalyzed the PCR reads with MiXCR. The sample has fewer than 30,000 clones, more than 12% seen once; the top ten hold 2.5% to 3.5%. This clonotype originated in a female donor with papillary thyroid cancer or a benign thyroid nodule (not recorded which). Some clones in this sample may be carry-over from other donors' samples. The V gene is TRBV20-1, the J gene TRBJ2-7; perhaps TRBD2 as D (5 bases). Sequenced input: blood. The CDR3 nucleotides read TGCAGTGCCTCGGACTCTGTCTACGAGCAGTACTTC. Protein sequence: CSASDSVYEQYF.